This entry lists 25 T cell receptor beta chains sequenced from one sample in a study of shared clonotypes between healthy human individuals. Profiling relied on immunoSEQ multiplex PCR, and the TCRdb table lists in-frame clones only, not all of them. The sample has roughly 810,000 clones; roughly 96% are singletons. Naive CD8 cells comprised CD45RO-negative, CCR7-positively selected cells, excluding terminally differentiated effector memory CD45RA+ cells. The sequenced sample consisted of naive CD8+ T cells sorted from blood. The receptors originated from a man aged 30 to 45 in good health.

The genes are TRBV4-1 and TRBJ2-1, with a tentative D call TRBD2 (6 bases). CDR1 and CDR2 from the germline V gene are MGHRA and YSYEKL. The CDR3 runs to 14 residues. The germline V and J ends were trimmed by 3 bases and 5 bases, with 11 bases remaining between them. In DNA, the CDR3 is TGCGCCAGCAGCCAGGCTAGCGCCGACAATGAGCAGTTCTTC. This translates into CASSQASADNEQFF.

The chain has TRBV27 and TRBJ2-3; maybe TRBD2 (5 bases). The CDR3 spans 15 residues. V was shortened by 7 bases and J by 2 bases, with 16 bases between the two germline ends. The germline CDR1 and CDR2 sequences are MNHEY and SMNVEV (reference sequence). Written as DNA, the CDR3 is TGTGCCAGCAAAGTCGAGGCGGGCCACACAGATACGCAGTATTTT. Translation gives CASKVEAGHTDTQYF.

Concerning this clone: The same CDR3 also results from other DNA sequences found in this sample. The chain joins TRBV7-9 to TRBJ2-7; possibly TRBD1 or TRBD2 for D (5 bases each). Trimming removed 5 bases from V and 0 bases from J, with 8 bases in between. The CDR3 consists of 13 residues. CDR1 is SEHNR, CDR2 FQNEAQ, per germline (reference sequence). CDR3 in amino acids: CASSPGTSYEQYF. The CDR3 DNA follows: TGTGCCAGCAGCCCCGGGACCTCCTACGAGCAGTACTTC.

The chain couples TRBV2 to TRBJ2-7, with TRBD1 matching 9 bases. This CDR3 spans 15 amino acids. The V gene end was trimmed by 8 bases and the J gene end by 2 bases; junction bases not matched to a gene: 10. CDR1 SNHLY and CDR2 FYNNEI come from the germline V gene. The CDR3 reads CASLMSGQGPYEQYF. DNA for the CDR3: TGTGCCAGCCTTATGTCGGGACAGGGACCCTACGAGCAGTACTTC.

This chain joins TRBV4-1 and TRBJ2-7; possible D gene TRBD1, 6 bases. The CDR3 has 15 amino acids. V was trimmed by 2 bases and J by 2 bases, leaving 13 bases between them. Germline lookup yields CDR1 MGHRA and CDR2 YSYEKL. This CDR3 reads CASSQLNRVTYEQYF. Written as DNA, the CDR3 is TGCGCCAGCAGCCAACTCAACAGGGTCACCTACGAGCAGTACTTC.

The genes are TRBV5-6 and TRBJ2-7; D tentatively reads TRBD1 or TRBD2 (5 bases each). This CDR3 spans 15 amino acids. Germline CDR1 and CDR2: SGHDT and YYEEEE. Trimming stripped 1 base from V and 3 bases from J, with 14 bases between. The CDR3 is CASSLPRGTVYEQYF. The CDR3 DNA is TGTGCCAGCAGCTTGCCCCGAGGGACGGTCTACGAGCAGTACTTC.

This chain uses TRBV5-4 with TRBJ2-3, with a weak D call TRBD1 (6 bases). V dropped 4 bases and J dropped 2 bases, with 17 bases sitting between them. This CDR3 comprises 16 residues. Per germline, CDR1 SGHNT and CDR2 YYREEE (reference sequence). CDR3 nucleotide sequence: TGTGCCAGCAGCCCCCCCGGACAGAGGGCCACAGATACGCAGTATTTT. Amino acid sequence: CASSPPGQRATDTQYF.

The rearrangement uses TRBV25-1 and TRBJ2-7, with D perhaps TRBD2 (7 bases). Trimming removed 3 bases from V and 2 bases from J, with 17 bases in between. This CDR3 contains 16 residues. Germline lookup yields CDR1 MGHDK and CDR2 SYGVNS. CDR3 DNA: TGTGCCAGCAGTGACTTAAGGGGGGGTTCAACCTACGAGCAGTACTTC. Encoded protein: CASSDLRGGSTYEQYF.

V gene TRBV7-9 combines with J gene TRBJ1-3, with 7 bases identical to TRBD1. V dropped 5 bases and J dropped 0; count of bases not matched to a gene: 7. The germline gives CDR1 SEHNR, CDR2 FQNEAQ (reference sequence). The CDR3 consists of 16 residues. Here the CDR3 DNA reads TGTGCCAGCAGCGGATCCGGGACAGACTCTGGAAACACCATATATTTT. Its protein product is CASSGSGTDSGNTIYF.

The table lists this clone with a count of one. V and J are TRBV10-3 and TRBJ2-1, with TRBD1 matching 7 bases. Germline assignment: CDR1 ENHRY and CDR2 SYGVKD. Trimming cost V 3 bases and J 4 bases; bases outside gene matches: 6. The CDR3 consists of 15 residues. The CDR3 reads CAISDVRDSYNEQFF. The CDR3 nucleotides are TGTGCCATCAGTGATGTCCGGGACAGTTACAATGAGCAGTTCTTC.

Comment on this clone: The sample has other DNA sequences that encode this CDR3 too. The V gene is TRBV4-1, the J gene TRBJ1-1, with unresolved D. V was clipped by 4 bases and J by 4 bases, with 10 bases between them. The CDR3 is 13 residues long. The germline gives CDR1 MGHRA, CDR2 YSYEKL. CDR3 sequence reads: CASSPTGGTEAFF. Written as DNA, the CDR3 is TGCGCCAGCAGCCCTACGGGCGGCACTGAAGCTTTCTTT.

The CDR3 nucleotides are TGCAGCGTTGAAGGAAGAGGGTTCGCAGATACGCAGTATTTT. Amino acids: CSVEGRGFADTQYF. The J gene is TRBJ2-3, the V gene TRBV29-1; perhaps TRBD2 as D (5 bases). Per the germline V gene, CDR1 is SQVTM and CDR2 is ANQGSEA. The ends were cut back, 1 base at V and 4 bases at J, with 12 bases in the middle. CDR3 size: 14 residues.

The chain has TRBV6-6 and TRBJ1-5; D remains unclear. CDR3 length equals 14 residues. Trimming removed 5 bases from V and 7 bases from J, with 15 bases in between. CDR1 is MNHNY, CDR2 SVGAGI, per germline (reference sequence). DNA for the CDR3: TGTGCCAGCAGTGCGGACGGGAATTTCCAGCCCCAGCATTTT. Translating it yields CASSADGNFQPQHF.

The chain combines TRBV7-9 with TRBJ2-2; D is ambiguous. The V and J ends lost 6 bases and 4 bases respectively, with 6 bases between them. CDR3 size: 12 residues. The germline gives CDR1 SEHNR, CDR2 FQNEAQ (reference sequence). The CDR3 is CASRPSTGELFF. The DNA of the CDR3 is TGTGCCAGCAGGCCGAGCACCGGGGAGCTGTTTTTT.

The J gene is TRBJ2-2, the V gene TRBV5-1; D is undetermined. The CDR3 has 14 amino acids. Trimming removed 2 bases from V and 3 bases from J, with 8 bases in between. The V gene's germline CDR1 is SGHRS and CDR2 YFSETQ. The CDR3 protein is CASSFESYTGELFF. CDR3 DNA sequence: TGCGCCAGCAGCTTCGAAAGCTACACCGGGGAGCTGTTTTTT.

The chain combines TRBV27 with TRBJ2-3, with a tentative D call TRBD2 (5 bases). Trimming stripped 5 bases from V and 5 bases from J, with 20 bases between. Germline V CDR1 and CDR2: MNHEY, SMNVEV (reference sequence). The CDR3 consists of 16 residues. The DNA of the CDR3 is TGTGCCAGCAGTCCGCTACTACCGACGGGAAGAGATACGCAGTATTTT. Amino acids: CASSPLLPTGRDTQYF.

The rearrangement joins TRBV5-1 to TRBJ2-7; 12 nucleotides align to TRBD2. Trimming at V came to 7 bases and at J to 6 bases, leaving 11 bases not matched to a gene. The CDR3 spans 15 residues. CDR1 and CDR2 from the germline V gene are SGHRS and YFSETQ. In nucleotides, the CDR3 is TGCGCCAGCTCAAGACTAGCGGGAGCTCTGAGCGAGCAGTACTTC. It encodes CASSRLAGALSEQYF.

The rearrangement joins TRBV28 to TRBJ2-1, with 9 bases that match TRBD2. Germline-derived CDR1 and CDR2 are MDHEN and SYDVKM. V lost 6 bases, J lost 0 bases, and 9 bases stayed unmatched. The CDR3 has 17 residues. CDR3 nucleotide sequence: TGTGCCAGCAGCCTCCGCGGGGGGGCCCCCTCCTACAATGAGCAGTTCTTC. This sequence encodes CASSLRGGAPSYNEQFF.

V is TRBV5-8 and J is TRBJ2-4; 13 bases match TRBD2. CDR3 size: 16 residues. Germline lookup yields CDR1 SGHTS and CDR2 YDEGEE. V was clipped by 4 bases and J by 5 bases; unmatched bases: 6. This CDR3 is CASSKTSGRFENIQYF. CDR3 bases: TGTGCCAGCAGCAAGACTAGCGGGAGGTTTGAAAACATTCAGTACTTC. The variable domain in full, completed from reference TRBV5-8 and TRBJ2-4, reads EAGVTQSPTHLIKTRGQQATLRCSPISGHTSVYWYQQALGLGLQFLLWYDEGEERNRGNFPPRFSGRQFPNYSSELNVNALELEDSALYLCASSKTSGRFENIQYFGAGTRLSVL.

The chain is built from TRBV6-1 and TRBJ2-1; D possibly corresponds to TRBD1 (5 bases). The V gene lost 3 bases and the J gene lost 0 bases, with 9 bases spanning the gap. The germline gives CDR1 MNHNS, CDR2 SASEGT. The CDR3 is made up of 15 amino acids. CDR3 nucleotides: TGTGCCAGCAGTGATGAAACAGGCTCCTACAATGAGCAGTTCTTC. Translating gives CASSDETGSYNEQFF.

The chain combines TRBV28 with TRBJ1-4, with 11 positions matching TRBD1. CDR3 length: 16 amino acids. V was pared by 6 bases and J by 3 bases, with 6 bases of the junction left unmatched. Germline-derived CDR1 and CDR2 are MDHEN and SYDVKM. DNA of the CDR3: TGTGCCAGCAGCCTGGACAGGGGGCGGGCTAATGAAAAACTGTTTTTT. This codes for CASSLDRGRANEKLFF.

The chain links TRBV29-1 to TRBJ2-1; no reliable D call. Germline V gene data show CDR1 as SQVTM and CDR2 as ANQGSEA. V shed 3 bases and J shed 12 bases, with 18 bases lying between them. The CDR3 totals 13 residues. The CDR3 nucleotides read TGCAGCGTTGACGATCCCAAAAGGTCGGGGCAGTTCTTC. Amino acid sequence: CSVDDPKRSGQFF.

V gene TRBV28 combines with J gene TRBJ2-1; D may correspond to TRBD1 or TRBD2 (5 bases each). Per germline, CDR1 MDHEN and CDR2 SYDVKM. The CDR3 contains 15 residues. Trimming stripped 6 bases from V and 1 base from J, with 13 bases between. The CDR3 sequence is CASRKDGASYNEQFF. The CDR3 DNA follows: TGTGCCAGCAGGAAGGACGGGGCGTCCTACAATGAGCAGTTCTTC. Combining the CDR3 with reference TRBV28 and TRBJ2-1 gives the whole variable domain DVKVTQSSRYLVKRTGEKVFLECVQDMDHENMFWYRQDPGLGLRLIYFSYDVKMKEKGDIPEGYSVSREKKERFSLILESASTNQTSMYLCASRKDGASYNEQFFGPGTRLTVL.

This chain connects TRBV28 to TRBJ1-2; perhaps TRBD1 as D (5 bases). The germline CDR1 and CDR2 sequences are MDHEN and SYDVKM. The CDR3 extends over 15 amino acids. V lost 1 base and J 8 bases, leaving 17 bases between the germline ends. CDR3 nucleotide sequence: TGTGCCAGCAGTTTATACTCCGGGGCCCTGGGGGGCTACACCTTC. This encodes CASSLYSGALGGYTF.

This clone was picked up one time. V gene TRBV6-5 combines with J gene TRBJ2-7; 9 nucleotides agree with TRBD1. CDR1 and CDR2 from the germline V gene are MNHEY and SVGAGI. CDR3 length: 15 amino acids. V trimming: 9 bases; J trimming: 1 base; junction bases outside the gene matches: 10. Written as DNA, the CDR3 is TGTGCCAGTAGTATCGGGACAGGGCCTTCCTACGAGCAGTACTTC. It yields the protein CASSIGTGPSYEQYF.